Listed below are T cell receptor beta chains from one sample, sequenced in a study of blood T cell repertoires in COVID-19. The table came from immunoSEQ multiplex PCR; TCRdb's copy has only in-frame clones and leaves some out. The data show fewer than 80,000 clones, approximately 90% seen once. The sample comprised peripheral blood. The source of these receptors is a human donor in a cohort sampled during active COVID-19. Each CDR3 is given with its conserved first and last residue. A D gene is named only where the DNA matches it firmly. Clone size, where shown, is once, few, many, or a class for clones that have expanded.

J gene: TRBJ1-1; D gene: .; clone size: once; V gene: TRBV28; CDR3 DNA: TGTGCCAGCAGTTTATGGGACATAGGGGGGAACACTGAAGCTTTCTTT; CDR3 protein: CASSLWDIGGNTEAFF
J gene: TRBJ2-2; D gene: .; clone size: .; V gene: TRBV4-3; CDR3 DNA: TGCGCCAGCAGCCAAGATTGGGGGCCCCCCGGGGAGCTGTTTTTT; CDR3 protein: CASSQDWGPPGELFF
J gene: TRBJ1-2; D gene: .; clone size: .; V gene: TRBV3-1/TRBV3-2; CDR3 DNA: TGTGCCAGCAGCCCCACCCCGTCTTCAGGCTATGGCTACACCTTC; CDR3 protein: CASSPTPSSGYGYTF
J gene: TRBJ2-1; D gene: TRBD2; clone size: .; V gene: TRBV5-8; CDR3 DNA: TGTGCCAGCAGCCTTAAGCGGGGGTTACAGTTCTTC; CDR3 protein: CASSLKRGLQFF
J gene: TRBJ2-1; D gene: .; clone size: .; V gene: TRBV21-1; CDR3 DNA: TGTGCCAGCAGCCCCTCGAGCGATCAAGGGGTCTTAGACAATGAGCAGTTCTTC; CDR3 protein: CASSPSSDQGVLDNEQFF
J gene: TRBJ1-4; D gene: .; clone size: .; V gene: TRBV19; CDR3 DNA: TGTGCCAGTAGTCCGAGGGCAGGCCCTGCAACTAATGAAAAACTGTTTTTT; CDR3 protein: CASSPRAGPATNEKLFF
J gene: TRBJ1-1; D gene: .; clone size: .; V gene: TRBV19; CDR3 DNA: TGTGCTAGTAGTCTTAACAGGGACACTGAAGCTTTCTTT; CDR3 protein: CASSLNRDTEAFF
J gene: TRBJ2-1; D gene: .; clone size: .; V gene: TRBV3-1/TRBV3-2; CDR3 DNA: TGTGCCAGCAGCCGGTGGTTGGGGGCGGGCAATGAGCAGTTCTTC; CDR3 protein: CASSRWLGAGNEQFF
J gene: TRBJ1-4; D gene: .; clone size: .; V gene: TRBV6-6; CDR3 DNA: TGTGCCAGCAGTTACGCGACAGGTTCTGAAAAACTGTTTTTT; CDR3 protein: CASSYATGSEKLFF
J gene: TRBJ1-2; D gene: .; clone size: .; V gene: TRBV6-5; CDR3 DNA: TGTGCCAGCAGTTACGCTGGACAGTTCTATGGCTACACCTTC; CDR3 protein: CASSYAGQFYGYTF
J gene: TRBJ1-6; D gene: TRBD1; clone size: once; V gene: TRBV5-1; CDR3 DNA: TGCGCCAGCAGACCTACGCGACAGGGGAGCGATTCACCCCTCCACTTT; CDR3 protein: CASRPTRQGSDSPLHF
J gene: TRBJ2-5; D gene: .; clone size: .; V gene: TRBV6-5; CDR3 DNA: TGTGCCAGCGCCCGCAGGGTAGGAGAGACCCAGTACTTC; CDR3 protein: CASARRVGETQYF
J gene: TRBJ1-4; D gene: TRBD1; clone size: .; V gene: TRBV28; CDR3 DNA: TGTGCCAGCAGAACCGGGACAGGGGGCGTTAGGGAAAAACTGTTTTTT; CDR3 protein: CASRTGTGGVREKLFF
J gene: TRBJ1-6; D gene: .; clone size: .; V gene: TRBV15; CDR3 DNA: TGTGCCACCAGCAGAGATGGCAGGGTGGATTCACCCCTCCACTTT; CDR3 protein: CATSRDGRVDSPLHF
J gene: TRBJ1-5; D gene: .; clone size: .; V gene: TRBV10-3; CDR3 DNA: TGTGCCATCGGGGGGGGGTCTGGTGGGCCCCAGCATTTT; CDR3 protein: CAIGGGSGGPQHF
J gene: TRBJ2-2; D gene: .; clone size: .; V gene: TRBV27; CDR3 DNA: TGTGCCAGCAGGCGTGGCGAGGGGGTCGGGGAGCTGTTTTTT; CDR3 protein: CASRRGEGVGELFF
J gene: TRBJ1-6; D gene: TRBD1; clone size: .; V gene: TRBV5-4; CDR3 DNA: TGTGCCAGCAGCTTGGGGCAGGCTGGGACAGGGCACTCACCCCTCCACTTT; CDR3 protein: CASSLGQAGTGHSPLHF
J gene: TRBJ1-2; D gene: TRBD1; clone size: .; V gene: TRBV4-3; CDR3 DNA: TGCGCCAGCAGCCAACAGGGGGATGGTGGCTACACCTTC; CDR3 protein: CASSQQGDGGYTF
J gene: TRBJ2-3; D gene: TRBD2; clone size: once; V gene: TRBV5-1; CDR3 DNA: TGCGCCAGCAGCTTGGGGTTTGGGACTAGTCAGATAGATACGCAGTATTTT; CDR3 protein: CASSLGFGTSQIDTQYF
J gene: TRBJ1-2; D gene: .; clone size: .; V gene: TRBV3-1/TRBV3-2; CDR3 DNA: TGTGCCAGCAGCCAGCCCCCGGGACACGGATATGGCTACACCTTC; CDR3 protein: CASSQPPGHGYGYTF
J gene: TRBJ1-4; D gene: .; clone size: .; V gene: TRBV10-3; CDR3 DNA: TGTGCCATCAGCCAGGACAGTAGTAATGAAAAACTGTTTTTT; CDR3 protein: CAISQDSSNEKLFF
J gene: TRBJ1-3; D gene: .; clone size: once; V gene: TRBV11-2; CDR3 DNA: TGTGCCAGCCGCACCCAGAGGACTGTTGGAAACACCATATATTTT; CDR3 protein: CASRTQRTVGNTIYF
J gene: TRBJ2-1; D gene: TRBD2; clone size: .; V gene: TRBV7-2; CDR3 DNA: TGTGCCAGCAGCTTAAGGACTAGCGGGGGGAATGAGCAGTTCTTC; CDR3 protein: CASSLRTSGGNEQFF
J gene: TRBJ1-4; D gene: TRBD1; clone size: .; V gene: TRBV11-2; CDR3 DNA: TGTGCCAGCAGCTCGGGACAGGCAGGGTTCGTTGAAAAACTGTTTTTT; CDR3 protein: CASSSGQAGFVEKLFF
J gene: TRBJ1-2; D gene: .; clone size: .; V gene: TRBV12-3/TRBV12-4; CDR3 DNA: TGTGCCAGCAGTCGAGAGCGGGGCTACACCTTC; CDR3 protein: CASSRERGYTF
J gene: TRBJ2-5; D gene: .; clone size: .; V gene: TRBV18; CDR3 DNA: TGTGCCAGCTCACCTCCGGGGAAGGTTCAAGAGACCCAGTACTTC; CDR3 protein: CASSPPGKVQETQYF
J gene: TRBJ1-1; D gene: .; clone size: .; V gene: TRBV3-1/TRBV3-2; CDR3 DNA: TGTGCCAGCAGCCAGGGACGACTAGGGACTGAAGCTTTCTTT; CDR3 protein: CASSQGRLGTEAFF
J gene: TRBJ1-3; D gene: TRBD1; clone size: .; V gene: TRBV19; CDR3 DNA: TGTGCCAGTAGTACTTCTACCGGGACAGGGGCTGGAAACACCATATATTTT; CDR3 protein: CASSTSTGTGAGNTIYF
J gene: TRBJ1-1; D gene: .; clone size: .; V gene: TRBV7-9; CDR3 DNA: TGTGCCAGCAGCCCCGTGGGGCAGCACATGAACACTGAAGCTTTCTTT; CDR3 protein: CASSPVGQHMNTEAFF
J gene: TRBJ1-1; D gene: .; clone size: few; V gene: TRBV5-4; CDR3 DNA: TGTGCCAGCAGCTTACCCCGGGGGGCCCAGAACACTGAAGCTTTCTTT; CDR3 protein: CASSLPRGAQNTEAFF
J gene: TRBJ2-7; D gene: TRBD2; clone size: .; V gene: TRBV28; CDR3 DNA: TGTGCCAGCAGCCCAGAGCGGGGGGGACAATACGAGCAGTACTTC; CDR3 protein: CASSPERGGQYEQYF
J gene: TRBJ1-6; D gene: TRBD1; clone size: .; V gene: TRBV7-2; CDR3 DNA: TGTGCCAGCAGCTTAGGCGCCGGGACAGGGGGCGTTAATTCACCCCTCCACTTT; CDR3 protein: CASSLGAGTGGVNSPLHF
J gene: TRBJ2-1; D gene: .; clone size: .; V gene: TRBV7-2; CDR3 DNA: TGTGCCAGCAGCCCGACGGTCCTAGCAATCACTGAGCAGTTCTTC; CDR3 protein: CASSPTVLAITEQFF
J gene: TRBJ2-5; D gene: .; clone size: .; V gene: TRBV7-9; CDR3 DNA: TGTGCCAGCAGCTTGGGCCAGGAAACCCAAGAGACCCAGTACTTC; CDR3 protein: CASSLGQETQETQYF
J gene: TRBJ2-3; D gene: .; clone size: .; V gene: TRBV7-7; CDR3 DNA: TGTGCTAGCAGCTTAGCGCTAAGCGGTTCGGGAGATACGCAGTATTTT; CDR3 protein: CASSLALSGSGDTQYF
J gene: TRBJ2-1; D gene: TRBD1; clone size: .; V gene: TRBV5-1; CDR3 DNA: TGCGCCAGCAGTTCGTCGGGACAGGGGGCAGGGGAGCAGTTCTTC; CDR3 protein: CASSSSGQGAGEQFF
J gene: TRBJ1-2; D gene: TRBD1; clone size: .; V gene: TRBV9; CDR3 DNA: TGTGCCAGCAGCGTAGAGGGACAGGGGTTGTATGGCTACACCTTC; CDR3 protein: CASSVEGQGLYGYTF
J gene: TRBJ2-5; D gene: .; clone size: .; V gene: TRBV6-5; CDR3 DNA: TGTGCCAGCAGTTATACCGGGCAGGGATGGGAGACCCAGTACTTC; CDR3 protein: CASSYTGQGWETQYF
J gene: TRBJ2-3; D gene: TRBD2; clone size: once; V gene: TRBV9; CDR3 DNA: TGTGCCAGCAGCGTAGCCCTAGCGGGGATCCCTAGCACAGATACGCAGTATTTT; CDR3 protein: CASSVALAGIPSTDTQYF
J gene: TRBJ2-3; D gene: TRBD2; clone size: few; V gene: TRBV3-1/TRBV3-2; CDR3 DNA: TGTGCCAGCAGCCAAGACGCGGTAGCGGGTTCCGTTTTGAATACGCAGTATTTT; CDR3 protein: CASSQDAVAGSVLNTQYF